This T cell receptor beta chain was sequenced for a study of CD4 T cells in relation to SARS-CoV-2 and coronaviruses. Whole-study context: ViraFEST: roughly 9-day antigen culture of PBMCs, then TCR beta CDR3 sequencing.

Study-wide results and caveats: About 65% of donors had memory CD4+ clonotypes crossrecognizing SARS-CoV-2 and common cold coronavirus spike.

Before the COVID-19 pandemic, during about 2011-2019, CD4+ T cells were taken from unexposed donors. CD4+ T cells were isolated from the cells after less than 13 days of culture. Unexposed-donor CD4+ T cells were probed with SARS-CoV-2 S/N and four cold-coronavirus spikes, cells permitting. Profiled with immunoSEQ multiplex PCR; TCRdb holds only in-frame clones, not every one. The table lists about 21,000 clones, 65% to 80% of them singletons. CDR1 is MDHEN, CDR2 SYDVKM, per germline. Trimming took off 4 bases at V and 0 bases at J, with 0 bases between the two ends. The CDR3 length is 11 residues. Concerning this clone: Its antigen is not identified.

The chain is built from TRBV28 and TRBJ1-2; D call uncertain. The source material was CD4+ T cells from PBMCs, cultured in vitro. The receptor was derived from a human donor in good health. The chain's CDR3 is CASSSNYGYTF. The CDR3 DNA sequence: TGTGCCAGCAGTTCTAACTATGGCTACACCTTC.